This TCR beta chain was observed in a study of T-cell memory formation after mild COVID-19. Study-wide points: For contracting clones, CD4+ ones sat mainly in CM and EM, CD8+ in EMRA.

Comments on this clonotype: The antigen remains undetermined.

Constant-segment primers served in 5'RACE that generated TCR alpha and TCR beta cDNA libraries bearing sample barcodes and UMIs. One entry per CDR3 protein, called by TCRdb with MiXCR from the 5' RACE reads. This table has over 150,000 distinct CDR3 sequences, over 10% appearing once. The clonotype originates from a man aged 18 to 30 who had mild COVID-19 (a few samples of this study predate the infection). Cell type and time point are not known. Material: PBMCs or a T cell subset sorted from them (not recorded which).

The CDR3 reads CASSPNWGGQETQYF. In nucleotides, the CDR3 is TGTGCCAGCAGCCCGAACTGGGGGGGCCAAGAGACCCAGTACTTC. The rearrangement joins TRBV7-8 to TRBJ2-5, with 7 nucleotides matching TRBD2. J was trimmed by 1 base and V by 5 bases; bases with no gene match: 7. Germline V gives CDR1 SGHVS, CDR2 FQNEAQ. This CDR3 spans 15 amino acids.